One sample yielded the 18 T cell receptor beta chains listed below, sequenced in a study of T cell responses to AZD1222 COVID-19 vaccine. The repertoire was sequenced with immunoSEQ multiplex PCR; TCRdb's copy has only in-frame clones and lacks some. The top ten hold around 1% of the sample, which has 150,000 or so clones, about 91% seen once. Sequencing was performed on peripheral blood, taken 28 days after the second AZD1222 dose. Every receptor here comes from an adult who received the AZD1222 COVID-19 vaccine.

For the CDR3, the DNA is TGTGCCAGCAGCCCGGGACAAGATTTAGGCTACACCTTC. Residues: CASSPGQDLGYTF. The chain carries TRBV7-8 and TRBJ1-2, with a possible D match to TRBD1 (6 bases). Between the trimmed V and J ends, which lost 5 bases and 8 bases, there was a span of 15 bases. The CDR3 runs to 13 residues. The germline V gene has CDR1 SGHVS and CDR2 FQNEAQ. Looking up the rest from reference TRBV7-8 and TRBJ1-2 gives the full variable domain: GAGVSQSPRYKVAKRGQDVALRCDPISGHVSLFWYQQALGQGPEFLTYFQNEAQLDKSGLPSDRFFAERPEGSVSTLKIQRTQQEDSAVYLCASSPGQDLGYTFGSGTRLTVV.

This rearrangement joins TRBV5-1 to TRBJ1-2; D is uncertain. The CDR3 has 14 amino acids. The V end was cut by 0 bases, the J end by 8 bases, with 14 bases between. Germline V CDR1 and CDR2: SGHRS, YFSETQ. The CDR3 loop is CASSLAVESWGYTF. DNA for the CDR3: TGCGCCAGCAGCTTGGCCGTGGAGTCCTGGGGCTACACCTTC.

This clone has just a few counts. The rearrangement uses TRBV5-1 and TRBJ2-7; D may match TRBD1 or TRBD2 (5 bases each). Germline V gene sequence: CDR1 SGHRS, CDR2 YFSETQ. The CDR3 runs to 15 residues. Trimming took off 7 bases at V and 7 bases at J, with 24 bases between the two ends. The CDR3 sequence is CASFLAPGRIGEQYF. The CDR3 coding sequence is TGCGCCAGCTTTCTCGCCCCGGGGCGGATCGGGGAGCAGTACTTC. Drawing the rest from reference TRBV5-1 and TRBJ2-7, the complete variable domain is KAGVTQTPRYLIKTRGQQVTLSCSPISGHRSVSWYQQTPGQGLQFLFEYFSETQRNKGNFPGRFSGRQFSNSRSEMNVSTLELGDSALYLCASFLAPGRIGEQYFGPGTRLTVT.

This clone has more than one count but fewer than ten. J is TRBJ1-5 and V is TRBV6-5; D is perhaps TRBD1 (6 bases). Trimming took off 8 bases at V and 6 bases at J, with 14 bases between the two ends. The germline V gene has CDR1 MNHEY and CDR2 SVGAGI. This CDR3 has 13 residues. The CDR3 DNA reads TGTGCCAGCCAACAGGGAGGAGGTCAGCCCCAGCATTTT. Residues: CASQQGGGQPQHF.

The rearrangement joins TRBV5-1 to TRBJ1-1; TRBD1 matches 9 bases. CDR1 SGHRS and CDR2 YFSETQ come from the germline V gene. There are 16 residues in the CDR3. Unmatched junction bases numbered 8, after V lost 4 bases and J lost 1 base. This chain's CDR3 is CASSPGTGLGNTEAFF. CDR3 DNA: TGCGCCAGCAGCCCCGGGACAGGGTTGGGGAACACTGAAGCTTTCTTT.

V usage is TRBV4-2 and J usage is TRBJ2-7, with no clear D. Germline V lookup: CDR1 LGHNA, CDR2 YNFKEQ. CDR3 length equals 13 residues. Trimming shortened V by 0 bases and J by 10 bases, and 13 bases separated the two germline ends. CDR3 protein: CASSQDRGSRQYF. CDR3 nucleotides: TGTGCCAGCAGCCAAGATCGTGGGTCTAGACAGTACTTC.

The V gene is TRBV2, the J gene TRBJ1-2; no clear D. CDR3 length equals 12 residues. Per the germline V gene, CDR1 is SNHLY and CDR2 is FYNNEI. V was cut by 8 bases and J by 0 bases, with 7 bases left in between. The CDR3 DNA reads as TGTGCCAGCTCTGAAGCTAACTATGGCTACACCTTC. Protein: CASSEANYGYTF. Filled out from reference TRBV2 and TRBJ1-2, the complete variable domain reads EPEVTQTPSHQVTQMGQEVILRCVPISNHLYFYWYRQILGQKVEFLVSFYNNEISEKSEIFDDQFSVERPDGSNFTLKIRSTKLEDSAMYFCASSEANYGYTFGSGTRLTVV.

The chain employs TRBV15 and TRBJ2-3; no definite D call. Germline V gene lookup returns CDR1 LNHNV and CDR2 YYDKDF (reference sequence). V lost 1 base, J lost 1 base, and 6 bases lay in between. This CDR3 spans 14 amino acids. CDR3 residues: CATSRVSGTDTQYF. The CDR3 DNA sequence: TGTGCCACCAGCAGAGTATCTGGCACAGATACGCAGTATTTT.

The V and J genes are TRBV7-2 and TRBJ1-3; D may be TRBD1 (5 bases). The CDR3 runs 16 residues. Trimming shortened V by 5 bases and J by 0 bases, and 14 bases separated the two germline ends. Germline V lookup: CDR1 SGHTA, CDR2 FQGNSA. The CDR3 DNA follows: TGTGCCAGCAGCGCCCTCGGGGGTAACTCTGGAAACACCATATATTTT. Translated, it gives CASSALGGNSGNTIYF.

This clone appeared once. The chain joins TRBV9 to TRBJ2-1, with 10 bases matching TRBD2. V lost 0 bases, J lost 9 bases, and 9 bases stayed unmatched. The CDR3 consists of 16 residues. Germline CDR1 reads SGDLS; CDR2 reads YYNGEE. The CDR3 coding sequence is TGTGCCAGCAGCGTAGCGCAGCGGGGGGGCGGAGCTGAGCAGTTCTTC. This encodes CASSVAQRGGGAEQFF.

Only one count was recorded for this clone. The chain recombines TRBV5-5 with TRBJ1-3; no definite D call. CDR3 length equals 14 residues. Looked up from germline, CDR1 is SGHKS and CDR2 is YYEKEE (reference sequence). Trimming cost V 5 bases and J 0 bases, with 9 bases left between them. This CDR3 is CASRADLSGNTIYF. The CDR3 DNA reads as TGTGCCAGCAGGGCTGATCTCTCTGGAAACACCATATATTTT. Full variable domain (missing parts from reference TRBV5-5 and TRBJ1-3): DAGVTQSPTHLIKTRGQQVTLRCSPISGHKSVSWYQQVLGQGPQFIFQYYEKEERGRGNFPDRFSARQFPNYSSELNVNALLLGDSALYLCASRADLSGNTIYFGEGSWLTVV.

The chain carries TRBV19 and TRBJ2-3, with 12 bases aligning to TRBD1. The germline V gene has CDR1 LNHDA and CDR2 SQIVND (reference sequence). The V segment lost 3 bases and the J segment 5 bases; nucleotides outside the gene matches: 6. This CDR3 contains 16 residues. The CDR3: CASSIPGQGAGDTQYF. In DNA, the CDR3 is TGTGCCAGTAGTATCCCGGGACAGGGGGCTGGAGATACGCAGTATTTT. The variable domain in full, with the rest retrieved from reference TRBV19 and TRBJ2-3, is DGGITQSPKYLFRKEGQNVTLSCEQNLNHDAMYWYRQDPGQGLRLIYYSQIVNDFQKGDIAEGYSVSREKKESFPLTVTSAQKNPTAFYLCASSIPGQGAGDTQYFGPGTRLTVL.

This clone is a singleton in its sample. V is TRBV29-1 and J is TRBJ1-2; 10 bases line up with TRBD1. Trimming at V came to 4 bases and at J to 4 bases, leaving 6 bases not matched to a gene. CDR3 length: 14 amino acids. Germline CDR1 is SQVTM and CDR2 is ANQGSEA. CDR3 sequence reads: CSVGGDRGGYGYTF. The CDR3 DNA sequence: TGCAGCGTTGGGGGGGACAGGGGCGGCTATGGCTACACCTTC.

The chain joins TRBV5-5 to TRBJ1-4, with D unresolved. CDR1 is SGHKS, CDR2 YYEKEE, per germline (reference sequence). CDR3 size: 15 residues. Deletions cut 0 bases from V and 6 bases from J, with 12 bases between. The CDR3 loop reads CASSLETKGYEKLFF. The CDR3, as DNA: TGTGCCAGCAGCTTGGAGACAAAGGGCTATGAAAAACTGTTTTTT. Supplemented by reference TRBV5-5 and TRBJ1-4, the full variable domain reads DAGVTQSPTHLIKTRGQQVTLRCSPISGHKSVSWYQQVLGQGPQFIFQYYEKEERGRGNFPDRFSARQFPNYSSELNVNALLLGDSALYLCASSLETKGYEKLFFGSGTQLSVL.

V is TRBV5-4 and J is TRBJ1-1; the D gene is possibly TRBD1 (5 bases). Germline CDR1 reads SGHNT; CDR2 reads YYREEE (reference sequence). The length of the CDR3 is 14 residues. The ends were cut back, 4 bases at V and 4 bases at J, with 14 bases in the middle. The CDR3 spells CASSLDIEGTEAFF. CDR3 DNA: TGTGCCAGCAGCCTGGACATTGAGGGCACTGAAGCTTTCTTT.

The V and J genes are TRBV6-1 and TRBJ1-1; D remains unclear. CDR3 length equals 12 residues. Trimming stripped 2 bases from V and 5 bases from J, with 6 bases between. The germline V gene encodes CDR1 MNHNS and CDR2 SASEGT. DNA of the CDR3: TGTGCCAGCAGTGAACGGTCTACTGAAGCTTTCTTT. It yields the protein CASSERSTEAFF.

This clone occurred once. This sequence joins TRBV4-2 and TRBJ2-1, with TRBD2 matching over 13 bases. This CDR3 contains 16 residues. V lost 4 bases and J lost 6; bases outside the gene matches: 6. The germline V gene encodes CDR1 LGHNA and CDR2 YNFKEQ. CDR3 region: CASSLSLAGGGNEQFF. CDR3 bases: TGTGCCAGCAGCCTCTCACTAGCGGGGGGGGGCAATGAGCAGTTCTTC.

The chain uses TRBV10-3 and TRBJ1-2; TRBD1 might be the D (6 bases). V was pared by 0 bases and J by 4 bases, with 15 bases between. Germline assignment: CDR1 ENHRY and CDR2 SYGVKD. This CDR3 is 16 amino acids long. The CDR3 region has the DNA TGTGCCATCAGTGAGTCGACTGGGGGCGGTAGCTATGGCTACACCTTC. Protein product: CAISESTGGGSYGYTF.